The TCR beta chain under discussion was sequenced for a study of cytomegalovirus exposure and HLA in healthy donors. Study-level points and caveats: There were some public TCRs occurring in many donors, but most TCR sequences were rare. In a later analysis, a genetic analysis reported fewer productive-TCR N-insertions in an Asian-associated ancestry cluster than the cohort average.

Both 60 Vbeta primers and 13 Jbeta primers went into the PCR. Here immunoSEQ multiplex PCR was the method, and the copy in TCRdb shows in-frame clones only, minus some. The sample shows around 150,000 clones, more than 60% of them seen only once. This clone occurred once. Its matching antigen is unknown. V lost 1 base to trimming and J lost 1 base; unmatched junction nucleotides: 9. The CDR3 spans 17 residues. The germline V gene has CDR1 LNHDA and CDR2 SQIVND (reference sequence). Sequences were obtained from PBMCs. The chain links TRBV19 to TRBJ2-7; 8 nucleotides match TRBD2. This sequence originates from a woman aged 55-75 years in good health and CMV-seronegative. Here the CDR3 reads CASSIVASGSLSYEQYF. CDR3 DNA sequence: TGTGCCAGTAGTATAGTAGCTAGCGGGTCTCTATCCTACGAGCAGTACTTC.